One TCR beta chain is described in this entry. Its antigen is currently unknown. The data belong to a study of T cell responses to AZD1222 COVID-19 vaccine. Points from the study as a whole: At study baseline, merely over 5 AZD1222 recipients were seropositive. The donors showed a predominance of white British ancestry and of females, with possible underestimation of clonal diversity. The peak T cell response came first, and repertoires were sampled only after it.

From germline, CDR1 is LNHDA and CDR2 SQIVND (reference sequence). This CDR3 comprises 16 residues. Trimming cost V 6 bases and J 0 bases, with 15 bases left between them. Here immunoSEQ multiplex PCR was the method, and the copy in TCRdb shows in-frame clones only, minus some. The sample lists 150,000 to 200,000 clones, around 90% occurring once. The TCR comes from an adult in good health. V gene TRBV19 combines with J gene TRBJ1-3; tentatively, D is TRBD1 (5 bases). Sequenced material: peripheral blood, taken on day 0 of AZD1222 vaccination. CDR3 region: CASSGGFFSSGNTIYF. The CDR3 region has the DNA TGTGCCAGTAGCGGGGGGTTTTTCTCCTCTGGAAACACCATATATTTT.